This entry lists 18 T cell receptor beta chains sequenced from one sample in a study of blood T cell repertoires in COVID-19. Sequenced by immunoSEQ multiplex PCR; TCRdb stores in-frame clones only, minus some. The sample shows roughly 500,000 clones, around 85% of them seen only once. The sample was PBMCs or T cells enriched from blood (not recorded which). All receptors derive from a woman aged 60-75 years who had recovered from COVID-19.

The V gene is TRBV29-1, the J gene TRBJ2-1; perhaps TRBD1 as D (5 bases). The CDR3 has 13 amino acids. Looked up from germline, CDR1 is SQVTM and CDR2 is ANQGSEA. V was shortened by 7 bases and J by 4 bases, with 14 bases between the two germline ends. This CDR3 is CSAAADSYNEQFF. CDR3 sequence (DNA): TGCAGCGCTGCGGCCGACAGTTACAATGAGCAGTTCTTC.

The CDR3 DNA follows: TGTGCCAGCAGCTTTGGCCAGGGGGCGCGACCCCTCCACTTT. Translating gives CASSFGQGARPLHF. The rearrangement uses TRBV11-3 and TRBJ1-6; 8 bases line up with TRBD1. This CDR3 is 14 amino acids long. V gave up 3 bases and J gave up 12 bases; unmatched junction bases: 7. Germline CDR1 is SGHNT and CDR2 is YENEEA.

The chain joins TRBV2 to TRBJ2-3, with a tentative D call TRBD1 (5 bases). V lost 3 bases and J lost 0, with 10 bases in between. This CDR3 region has 15 residues. Germline loops: CDR1 SNHLY, CDR2 FYNNEI. In nucleotides, the CDR3 is TGTGCCAGCAGTGAGCAGGGTGGGAGCACAGATACGCAGTATTTT. It yields the protein CASSEQGGSTDTQYF.

This clone was detected once. The chain has TRBV4-1 and TRBJ2-3, with TRBD2 matching over 8 bases. Trimming cost V 4 bases and J 5 bases; bases outside gene matches: 2. The CDR3 has 13 residues. CDR1 is MGHRA and CDR2 is YSYEKL in the germline V gene. The CDR3 loop is CASSRGLVDTQYF. Here the CDR3 DNA reads TGCGCCAGCAGCCGGGGACTAGTAGATACGCAGTATTTT.

The chain links TRBV12-3 or TRBV12-4 to TRBJ2-1; 10 nucleotides line up with TRBD1. CDR3 length: 11 residues. The ends lost 5 bases at V and 14 bases at J; junction bases unmatched: 3. The CDR3 nucleotides read TGTGCCAGCAGTCGGACAGGGGGAGAGTTCTTC. It translates to CASSRTGGEFF.

The chain couples TRBV4-2 to TRBJ2-1; 11 bases are a match to TRBD2. CDR1 and CDR2 (germline): LGHNA, YNFKEQ. CDR3 size: 16 residues. V shed 3 bases and J 2 bases; nucleotides not matched to a gene: 3. Here the CDR3 DNA reads TGTGCCAGCAGCCAGATACTAGCGGGAGCCTACAATGAGCAGTTCTTC. As protein: CASSQILAGAYNEQFF.

This chain connects TRBV5-1 to TRBJ2-7; TRBD1 agrees at 7 bases. The CDR3 loop spans 13 amino acids. The germline gives CDR1 SGHRS, CDR2 YFSETQ. The junction had 3 bases not matched to a gene; V was cut back by 3 bases and J by 3 bases. CDR3 sequence: CASSWRQGYEQYV. The CDR3 region has the DNA TGCGCCAGCAGCTGGAGACAGGGCTACGAGCAGTACGTC.

The rearrangement joins TRBV5-1 to TRBJ1-1; TRBD1 aligns across 11 bases. CDR3 size: 15 residues. Germline CDR1 and CDR2: SGHRS and YFSETQ. Trimming at V came to 7 bases and at J to 1 base, leaving 6 bases not matched to a gene. CDR3 bases: TGCGCCAGCTCTGGAGGACAGGGGGCGAACACTGAAGCTTTCTTT. Translated, it gives CASSGGQGANTEAFF. Full variable domain (remainder filled in from reference TRBV5-1 and TRBJ1-1): KAGVTQTPRYLIKTRGQQVTLSCSPISGHRSVSWYQQTPGQGLQFLFEYFSETQRNKGNFPGRFSGRQFSNSRSEMNVSTLELGDSALYLCASSGGQGANTEAFFGQGTRLTVV.

This clone was seen only once. The chain recombines TRBV10-1 with TRBJ2-1; maybe TRBD1 (6 bases). CDR1 WNHNN and CDR2 SYGVQD come from the germline V gene (reference sequence). This CDR3 region has 13 residues. V was cut by 3 bases and J by 8 bases, with 11 bases left in between. The CDR3 sequence: CASSDRGGDEQFF. CDR3 nucleotides: TGCGCCAGCAGTGACAGGGGTGGGGATGAGCAGTTCTTC.

This clone was detected once. Other DNA sequences of this sample code for an identical CDR3. The chain recombines TRBV6-5 with TRBJ1-2; a weak D match, TRBD1 (5 bases). V gave up 8 bases and J gave up 2 bases, with 12 bases separating them. The germline V gene has CDR1 MNHEY and CDR2 SVGAGI. This CDR3 is 13 amino acids long. This CDR3 is CASSRDANYGYTF. Written as DNA, the CDR3 is TGTGCCAGCTCGCGGGACGCAAACTATGGCTACACCTTC.

The chain is built from TRBV19 and TRBJ2-7; TRBD1 is a possible D gene (5 bases). Trimming took 7 bases from V and 2 from J, leaving 15 bases between them. Germline lookup yields CDR1 LNHDA and CDR2 SQIVND (reference sequence). The CDR3 is made up of 14 amino acids. CDR3 in DNA: TGTGCCAGTAAACCTGACAGATCTGCCTACGAGCAGTACTTC. This encodes CASKPDRSAYEQYF.

This chain links TRBV27 with TRBJ2-7; 10 nucleotides line up with TRBD2. V was pared by 2 bases and J by 5 bases, with 6 bases of the junction left unmatched. The CDR3 totals 15 residues. Germline values: CDR1 MNHEY, CDR2 SMNVEV (reference sequence). The CDR3 protein is CASSLRTSGTHEQYF. CDR3 sequence (DNA): TGTGCCAGCAGTTTACGGACTAGCGGCACGCACGAGCAGTACTTC.

The chain links TRBV5-1 to TRBJ1-6; no clear D gene. Trimming removed 1 base from V and 5 bases from J, with 7 bases in between. Germline V CDR1 and CDR2: SGHRS, YFSETQ. This CDR3 region has 14 residues. The CDR3 reads CASSLTMDNSPLHF. Written as DNA, the CDR3 is TGCGCCAGCAGCTTGACTATGGATAATTCACCCCTCCACTTT.

In this sample, this clone turned up a few times. Compared with germline, one end of the junction differs, possibly owing to a read error. The chain combines TRBV7-7 with TRBJ2-3, with 8 bases aligning to TRBD2. The CDR3 is made up of 17 amino acids. The germline V gene encodes CDR1 SSHAT and CDR2 FNYEAQ (reference sequence). The CDR3 DNA follows: TGTGCTAGCAGCTTAGGATCGGGGGGGAAACGCACAGATACGCAGTATTTT. Translation: CASSLGSGGKRTDTQYF.

The genes are TRBV15 and TRBJ1-1; unclear D gene. CDR3 length equals 14 residues. Per germline, CDR1 LNHNV and CDR2 YYDKDF (reference sequence). Trimming took off 5 bases at V and 0 bases at J, with 10 bases between the two ends. The CDR3 DNA reads TGTGCCACCAGCGACGGAGCCATGAACACTGAAGCTTTCTTT. Protein: CATSDGAMNTEAFF. Full variable domain (rest looked up from reference TRBV15 and TRBJ1-1): DAMVIQNPRYQVTQFGKPVTLSCSQTLNHNVMYWYQQKSSQAPKLLFHYYDKDFNNEADTPDNFQSRRPNTSFCFLDIRSPGLGDTAMYLCATSDGAMNTEAFFGQGTRLTVV.

The rearrangement joins TRBV2 to TRBJ2-1; 10 bases match TRBD1. Trimming at V came to 7 bases and at J to 6 bases, leaving 6 bases not matched to a gene. Germline-derived CDR1 and CDR2 are SNHLY and FYNNEI. The CDR3 runs to 14 residues. This chain's CDR3 is CASMEGQGPNEQFF. DNA of the CDR3: TGTGCCAGCATGGAGGGACAGGGGCCCAATGAGCAGTTCTTC.

This chain connects TRBV2 to TRBJ1-4, with a tentative D call TRBD1 (6 bases). Per germline, CDR1 SNHLY and CDR2 FYNNEI. The CDR3 consists of 14 residues. Trimming pared 5 bases from V and 4 bases from J, leaving 11 bases between. The CDR3 loop reads CASSPGQRNEKLFF. The CDR3 bases are TGTGCCAGCAGTCCTGGACAGCGTAATGAAAAACTGTTTTTT.

This rearrangement joins TRBV18 to TRBJ2-7; D might be TRBD2 (6 bases). V was pared by 6 bases and J by 0 bases, with 9 bases between. Per the germline V gene, CDR1 is KGHSH and CDR2 is LQKENI. CDR3 length: 13 amino acids. CDR3 sequence (DNA): TGTGCCAGCTCGGCGGGGAACTCCTACGAGCAGTACTTC. It yields the protein CASSAGNSYEQYF.